This is a list of T cell receptor beta chains from one sample in a study of blood T cell repertoires in COVID-19. The protocol was immunoSEQ multiplex PCR, while the TCRdb copy is restricted to in-frame clones and leaves out a portion. In the table there are some 300,000 clones, about nine tenths of which are singletons. Input material: peripheral blood. The receptors here all came from a woman between 45 and 65 years old with COVID-19, enrolled during active disease. CDR3s include the opening cysteine and the closing phenylalanine or tryptophan. A D gene is named only where the DNA matches it firmly. Where a row states a size, it is once, few, many or the class of an expanded clone; other rows omit it.

V gene,clone size,J gene,D gene,CDR3 DNA,CDR3 protein
TRBV3-1/TRBV3-2,-,TRBJ1-1,TRBD1,TGTGCCAGCAGCCAGGACAGGGGAAGGATGGGTACTGAAGCTTTCTTT,CASSQDRGRMGTEAFF
TRBV7-3,few,TRBJ2-7,-,TGTGCCAGCAGCCCCCAGCTGGGGAGCTCCTACGAGCAGTACTTC,CASSPQLGSSYEQYF
TRBV18,-,TRBJ1-1,TRBD1,TGTGCCAGCTCACCGGGGACAGGGTCTGAAGCTTTCTTT,CASSPGTGSEAFF
TRBV27,-,TRBJ2-1,TRBD2,TGTGCCACCGCGACCCATGATTTTCTGCCGGGACTAGGGGTAGGGGAGCAGTTCTTC,CATATHDFLPGLGVGEQFF
TRBV7-2,-,TRBJ1-2,-,TGTGCCAGCAGCTTACAGATGAACTATGGCTACACCTTC,CASSLQMNYGYTF
TRBV18,-,TRBJ2-2,-,TGTGCCAGCTCATGGACTGGCGGGGAGCTGTTTTTT,CASSWTGGELFF
TRBV19,-,TRBJ1-5,-,TGTGCCAGTACCGGGACAATTTTTCGTAGCAATCAGCCCCAGCATTTT,CASTGTIFRSNQPQHF
TRBV24-1,-,TRBJ2-7,TRBD1,TGTGCCACCCAGGGACAGGACACCCACGAGCAGTACTTC,CATQGQDTHEQYF
TRBV11-3,-,TRBJ2-7,TRBD2,TGTGCCAGCAGGTTTAGCGGGAGCCACGAGCAGTACTTC,CASRFSGSHEQYF
TRBV5-1,-,TRBJ1-1,TRBD1,TGCGCCAGCAGCCCCAGGGACAGGGCAAACACTGAAGCTTTCTTT,CASSPRDRANTEAFF
TRBV5-1,-,TRBJ2-2,TRBD2,TGCGCCAGCAGCGCTACTAGCGGGACCGCCACCGGGGAGCTGTTTTTT,CASSATSGTATGELFF
TRBV7-3,-,TRBJ1-1,TRBD1,TGTGCCAGCAGCCTGGGACAGGGCGCTGAAGCTTTCTTT,CASSLGQGAEAFF
TRBV5-4,-,TRBJ1-1,-,TGTGCCAGCAGCTTGACGGGGGGCCTAAACACTGAAGCTTTCTTT,CASSLTGGLNTEAFF
TRBV6-5,-,TRBJ2-7,-,TGTGCCAGCAACCCCGACAGGCTGGAGGAGCAGTACTTC,CASNPDRLEEQYF
TRBV7-3,-,TRBJ2-1,TRBD2,TGTGCCAGCAGCTTTACTAGCGGGCCCTACAATGAGCAGTTCTTC,CASSFTSGPYNEQFF
TRBV5-4,-,TRBJ2-7,TRBD2,TGTGCCAGCAGTACAGCGGGGCTCCCCTCCTACGAGCAGTACTTC,CASSTAGLPSYEQYF
TRBV18,-,TRBJ2-6,TRBD2,TGTGCCAGCTCACCCCCGGGACTAGCGGGAGGTGCTCTGTCGGCCAACGTCCTGACTTTC,CASSPPGLAGGALSANVLTF
TRBV30,once,TRBJ2-1,-,TGTGCCTGGATCCAGGACACAAGAAGGATCAATGAGCAGTTCTTC,CAWIQDTRRINEQFF
TRBV5-4,-,TRBJ2-7,-,TGTGCCAGCAGCGTGAGAGGGGGCTCCTACGAGCAGTACTTC,CASSVRGGSYEQYF
TRBV2,-,TRBJ2-3,-,TGTGCCAGGTCCCCGCTAAGCACAGATACGCAGTATTTT,CARSPLSTDTQYF
TRBV6-2/TRBV6-3,-,TRBJ2-2,-,TGTGCCAGCAGTTACGCACGAGTCGGGGAGCTGTTTTTT,CASSYARVGELFF
TRBV2,-,TRBJ2-5,TRBD2,TGTGCCAGCAGGAGGGGGACCGGGAGGGGGACCCAGTACTTC,CASRRGTGRGTQYF
TRBV27,-,TRBJ1-5,-,TGTGCCAGCAGTTTCATCGGCAGGGATAATCAGCCCCAGCATTTT,CASSFIGRDNQPQHF
TRBV10-3,-,TRBJ1-3,TRBD1,TGTGCCATCAGTGCGACAGGGGGAATCTCTGGAAACACCATATATTTT,CAISATGGISGNTIYF
TRBV27,-,TRBJ2-1,-,TGTGCCAGCAGTTCACTCACAAGGAGGGACTCAAGTGTGGGTGAGCAGTTCTTC,CASSSLTRRDSSVGEQFF
TRBV18,-,TRBJ1-1,-,TGTGCCAGCTCACCACCGGAGGACTTTACCAGGGCTTTCTTT,CASSPPEDFTRAFF
TRBV7-3,-,TRBJ2-4,-,TGTGCCAGCAGCCAAGTGGGGGCCATTCAGTACTTC,CASSQVGAIQYF
TRBV11-2,-,TRBJ2-1,-,TGTGCCAGCAGGCGTCTAGCACGCAATGAGCAGTTCTTC,CASRRLARNEQFF
TRBV7-9,once,TRBJ2-1,-,TGTGCCAGCAGCCGGGATGAGCAGTTCTTC,CASSRDEQFF
TRBV25-1,-,TRBJ1-1,TRBD1,TGTGCCAGCAGCCCGGGACAGACAATGGAAGCTTTCTTT,CASSPGQTMEAFF
TRBV2,-,TRBJ1-5,-,TGTGCCAGCAGTCGCACAGGTGGAAGCAATCAGCCCCAGCATTTT,CASSRTGGSNQPQHF
TRBV18,-,TRBJ2-1,TRBD2,TGTGCCAGCTCACCACCCGGGACTACACGTGATGAGCAGTTCTTC,CASSPPGTTRDEQFF
TRBV4-3,-,TRBJ1-4,TRBD1,TGCGCCAGCAGCCGAGGACAGGGGGGTGAAAAACTGTTTTTT,CASSRGQGGEKLFF
TRBV7-9,-,TRBJ1-2,TRBD1,TGTGCCAGCAGCTTAGAGGACAGGGGTCGGGGCTACACCTTC,CASSLEDRGRGYTF
TRBV11-3,-,TRBJ1-1,-,TGTGCCAGCAGCTTAGGAGTGAACACTGAAGCTTTCTTT,CASSLGVNTEAFF
TRBV3-1/TRBV3-2,-,TRBJ2-1,-,TGTGCCAGCAGCCAAGAATTGACAAGGTGGGATGAGCAGTTCTTC,CASSQELTRWDEQFF